The 10 T cell receptor beta chains given below trace back to one sample, sequenced in a study of T cell changes during pregnancy in multiple sclerosis. Method: immunoSEQ multiplex PCR; TCRdb's copy keeps in-frame clones and lacks some. The table lists 26,000 or so clones, roughly nine tenths of them singletons, with approximately 15% in the top ten. The sample in question was CD8+ T cells from peripheral blood mononuclear cells, obtained in the second trimester of pregnancy. These receptors all stem from a female donor with multiple sclerosis, enrolled in a pregnancy study.

CDR3 DNA: TGTGCCAGCACCAGAGGACAGGGTGGGGAGACCCAGTACTTC. This encodes CASTRGQGGETQYF. The V call is TRBV28, the J call TRBJ2-5, with 8 bases fitting TRBD1. Looked up from germline, CDR1 is MDHEN and CDR2 is SYDVKM. The CDR3 contains 14 residues. V dropped 7 bases and J dropped 5; count of bases not matched to a gene: 9. The whole variable domain, remainder taken from reference TRBV28 and TRBJ2-5, is DVKVTQSSRYLVKRTGEKVFLECVQDMDHENMFWYRQDPGLGLRLIYFSYDVKMKEKGDIPEGYSVSREKKERFSLILESASTNQTSMYLCASTRGQGGETQYFGPGTRLLVL.

The gene calls are TRBV19 and TRBJ2-2; tentative D call: TRBD1 (6 bases). This CDR3 comprises 15 residues. CDR1 and CDR2 from the germline V gene are LNHDA and SQIVND (reference sequence). V lost 6 bases, J lost 4 bases, and 15 bases lay in between. CDR3 sequence: CASRQEDSFTGELFF. The CDR3 nucleotides read TGTGCCAGTAGACAGGAGGACAGTTTCACCGGGGAGCTGTTTTTT.

The J gene is TRBJ2-7, the V gene TRBV6-5, with D possibly TRBD1 on 6 matching bases. With 2 bases removed from V and 6 bases from J, the gap between germline ends came to 14 bases. The CDR3 sequence is 14 residues long. Germline CDR1 and CDR2: MNHEY and SVGAGI. CDR3 in DNA: TGTGCCAGCAGTTACGGATACAGGGTTGGCGAGCAGTACTTC. Amino acid sequence: CASSYGYRVGEQYF.

The V call is TRBV13, the J call TRBJ2-1; 8 bases are a match to TRBD2. Germline-derived CDR1 and CDR2 are PRHDT and FYEKMQ (reference sequence). The trim removed 3 bases at V and 0 bases at J, leaving 1 base unmatched. The CDR3 runs 15 residues. DNA of the CDR3: TGTGCCAGCAGCTTGGGGACTAGCTCCTACAATGAGCAGTTCTTC. It encodes CASSLGTSSYNEQFF.

The chain uses TRBV11-2 and TRBJ2-7; D might be TRBD1 (6 bases). Per the germline V gene, CDR1 is SGHAT and CDR2 is FQNNGV. The V gene lost 0 bases and the J gene lost 0 bases, with 15 bases spanning the gap. The CDR3 has 17 amino acids. The CDR3: CASSLDLAGDTSYEQYF. As DNA, the CDR3 is TGTGCCAGCAGCTTAGATCTGGCTGGGGACACCTCCTACGAGCAGTACTTC.

The V gene is TRBV6-4, the J gene TRBJ2-1, with 7 positions matching TRBD2. CDR3 length: 14 amino acids. V was clipped by 3 bases and J by 7 bases; unmatched bases: 6. Germline V gene sequence: CDR1 MRHNA, CDR2 SNTAGT. CDR3 DNA sequence: TGTGCCAGCAGTGAGGCGGGAGTGACGAATGAGCAGTTCTTC. Translating it yields CASSEAGVTNEQFF.

The rearrangement links TRBV27 to TRBJ2-1, with 10 nucleotides matching TRBD2. The germline V gene encodes CDR1 MNHEY and CDR2 SMNVEV (reference sequence). The trim removed 4 bases at V and 2 bases at J, leaving 8 bases unmatched. The CDR3 runs 17 residues. This chain's CDR3 is CASSSRTSGPTYNEQFF. The CDR3 region has the DNA TGTGCCAGCAGTTCAAGGACTAGCGGTCCCACCTACAATGAGCAGTTCTTC.

As regards this clone: The junction departs from the called germline gene at one end, perhaps through a read error. The chain is built from TRBV19 and TRBJ1-1; TRBD1 aligns across 8 bases. CDR1 LNHDA and CDR2 SQIVND come from the germline V gene (reference sequence). CDR3 size: 14 residues. CDR3 residues: CASTDRGMKTEAFF. The CDR3 nucleotides are TGTGCCAGTACTGACAGGGGTATGAAGACTGAAGCTTTCTTT.

This CDR3 reads CASSLGSTVQETQYF. The CDR3 nucleotides read TGTGCCAGCAGCTTAGGGTCGACAGTCCAAGAGACCCAGTACTTC. This chain uses TRBV11-2 with TRBJ2-5, with TRBD1 as a possible D gene (5 bases). Germline V gives CDR1 SGHAT, CDR2 FQNNGV. V gave up 1 base and J gave up 1 base, with 10 bases separating them. The CDR3 is made up of 15 amino acids.

The chain carries TRBV6-5 and TRBJ1-5; the D gene is possibly TRBD1 (6 bases). Germline CDR1 reads MNHEY; CDR2 reads SVGAGI. V lost 2 bases and J 0 bases, leaving 11 bases between the germline ends. This CDR3 has 16 residues. CDR3 residues: CASSYGGPYSNQPQHF. The CDR3 bases are TGTGCCAGCAGTTACGGGGGCCCGTATAGCAATCAGCCCCAGCATTTT.